These 2 T cell receptor beta chains were sequenced from one sample in a study of CD4+ T cells in melanoma. Generated by immunoSEQ multiplex PCR, the TCRdb table keeps only in-frame clones and is missing some. The sample includes more than 13,000 clones, more than 55% of them seen just once. The sample taken for sequencing was cells from a culture (not recorded whether cultured in vitro). The origin of the receptors is a human donor with melanoma.

CDR3 residues: CASSFRSGRGGTEAFF. Written as DNA, the CDR3 is TGTGCCAGCAGCTTTCGGTCGGGAAGAGGTGGCACTGAAGCTTTCTTT. The chain uses TRBV7-8 and TRBJ1-1; the D is unclear. Germline lookup yields CDR1 SGHVS and CDR2 FQNEAQ. Trimming took 3 bases from V and 4 from J, leaving 18 bases between them. CDR3 size: 16 residues.

The J gene is TRBJ1-5, the V gene TRBV30; D not resolved. Trimming pared 0 bases from V and 5 bases from J, leaving 8 bases between. Germline assignment: CDR1 GTSNPN and CDR2 SVGIG (reference sequence). This CDR3 region has 13 residues. CDR3 in DNA: TGTGCCTGGAGTGTACATGTAGATCAGCCCCAGCATTTT. This encodes CAWSVHVDQPQHF.